Below are 6 T cell receptor beta chains sequenced from a single sample in a study of cytomegalovirus exposure and HLA in healthy donors (TCRdb year 2017). The library was prepared using the immunoSEQ multiplex PCR assay. The multiplex PCR relied on a mix of 60 forward primers for TCR Vbeta segments and 13 reverse primers for TCR Jbeta segments. Entries here come from immuneACCESS through TCRdb and include only in-frame sequences with V and J called. Some clones fail to appear in such tables; in the studies checked, an unresolved V gene covers under half of the shortfall, and the cause of the remainder is unknown. The sample includes 160,000 or so clones, with 75% to 80% observed a single time. Roughly 6% of the sample goes to the ten largest clones. The sample taken for sequencing was PBMCs. Source of these receptors: a man aged 40-49 years in good health and CMV-seropositive.

As regards this clone: The junction shows a germline mismatch at one end, possibly a read error. The chain couples TRBV20-1 to TRBJ2-1; D is uncertain. The CDR3 is 10 amino acids. Germline V gene data show CDR1 as DFQATT and CDR2 as SNEGSKA (reference sequence). CDR3 sequence (DNA): TGCAGCGTGGGTGGCAATGAGCGGTTCTTC. This sequence encodes CSVGGNERFF.

The CDR3 spells CATSRETGAYTEAFF. DNA for the CDR3: TGTGCCACCAGCAGGGAGACAGGGGCGTACACTGAAGCTTTCTTT. The genes are TRBV15 and TRBJ1-1; TRBD1 agrees at 8 bases. Germline V gives CDR1 LNHNV, CDR2 YYDKDF (reference sequence). V lost 3 bases, J lost 3 bases, and 6 bases stayed unmatched. CDR3 length: 15 residues.

This clone was detected once. The chain recombines TRBV2 with TRBJ2-3; D is uncertain. V lost 4 bases and J 1 base, leaving 12 bases between the germline ends. Germline values: CDR1 SNHLY, CDR2 FYNNEI. The CDR3 has 15 amino acids. For the CDR3, the DNA is TGTGCCAGCAGTGGACTTACGGAACGCACAGATACGCAGTATTTT. It translates to CASSGLTERTDTQYF. Together with reference TRBV2 and TRBJ2-3, the CDR3 gives the full variable domain: EPEVTQTPSHQVTQMGQEVILRCVPISNHLYFYWYRQILGQKVEFLVSFYNNEISEKSEIFDDQFSVERPDGSNFTLKIRSTKLEDSAMYFCASSGLTERTDTQYFGPGTRLTVL.

This chain uses TRBV7-9 with TRBJ2-3; no reliable D call. V gave up 3 bases and J gave up 1 base, with 11 bases separating them. Germline CDR1 and CDR2: SEHNR and FQNEAQ (reference sequence). The CDR3 contains 15 residues. The CDR3 reads CASSFSNSGTDTQYF. The CDR3 coding sequence is TGTGCCAGCAGCTTTAGCAATTCAGGCACAGATACGCAGTATTTT. Drawing the rest from reference TRBV7-9 and TRBJ2-3, the complete variable domain is DTGVSQNPRHKITKRGQNVTFRCDPISEHNRLYWYRQTLGQGPEFLTYFQNEAQLEKSRLLSDRFSAERPKGSFSTLEIQRTEQGDSAMYLCASSFSNSGTDTQYFGPGTRLTVL.

V and J are TRBV6-1 and TRBJ2-2, with D uncertain. Trimming stripped 0 bases from V and 4 bases from J, with 9 bases between. The CDR3 runs 15 residues. CDR1 and CDR2 from the germline V gene are MNHNS and SASEGT. The CDR3 is CASSEALRFTGELFF. DNA for the CDR3: TGTGCCAGCAGTGAAGCATTGAGGTTCACCGGGGAGCTGTTTTTT.

The CDR3 reads CASSLGANTEAFF. CDR3 DNA: TGTGCCAGCAGCTTGGGAGCGAACACTGAAGCTTTCTTT. The chain is built from TRBV5-6 and TRBJ1-1; D not certain. The CDR3 covers 13 residues. Germline values: CDR1 SGHDT, CDR2 YYEEEE. V lost 0 bases and J 1 base, leaving 4 bases between the germline ends.